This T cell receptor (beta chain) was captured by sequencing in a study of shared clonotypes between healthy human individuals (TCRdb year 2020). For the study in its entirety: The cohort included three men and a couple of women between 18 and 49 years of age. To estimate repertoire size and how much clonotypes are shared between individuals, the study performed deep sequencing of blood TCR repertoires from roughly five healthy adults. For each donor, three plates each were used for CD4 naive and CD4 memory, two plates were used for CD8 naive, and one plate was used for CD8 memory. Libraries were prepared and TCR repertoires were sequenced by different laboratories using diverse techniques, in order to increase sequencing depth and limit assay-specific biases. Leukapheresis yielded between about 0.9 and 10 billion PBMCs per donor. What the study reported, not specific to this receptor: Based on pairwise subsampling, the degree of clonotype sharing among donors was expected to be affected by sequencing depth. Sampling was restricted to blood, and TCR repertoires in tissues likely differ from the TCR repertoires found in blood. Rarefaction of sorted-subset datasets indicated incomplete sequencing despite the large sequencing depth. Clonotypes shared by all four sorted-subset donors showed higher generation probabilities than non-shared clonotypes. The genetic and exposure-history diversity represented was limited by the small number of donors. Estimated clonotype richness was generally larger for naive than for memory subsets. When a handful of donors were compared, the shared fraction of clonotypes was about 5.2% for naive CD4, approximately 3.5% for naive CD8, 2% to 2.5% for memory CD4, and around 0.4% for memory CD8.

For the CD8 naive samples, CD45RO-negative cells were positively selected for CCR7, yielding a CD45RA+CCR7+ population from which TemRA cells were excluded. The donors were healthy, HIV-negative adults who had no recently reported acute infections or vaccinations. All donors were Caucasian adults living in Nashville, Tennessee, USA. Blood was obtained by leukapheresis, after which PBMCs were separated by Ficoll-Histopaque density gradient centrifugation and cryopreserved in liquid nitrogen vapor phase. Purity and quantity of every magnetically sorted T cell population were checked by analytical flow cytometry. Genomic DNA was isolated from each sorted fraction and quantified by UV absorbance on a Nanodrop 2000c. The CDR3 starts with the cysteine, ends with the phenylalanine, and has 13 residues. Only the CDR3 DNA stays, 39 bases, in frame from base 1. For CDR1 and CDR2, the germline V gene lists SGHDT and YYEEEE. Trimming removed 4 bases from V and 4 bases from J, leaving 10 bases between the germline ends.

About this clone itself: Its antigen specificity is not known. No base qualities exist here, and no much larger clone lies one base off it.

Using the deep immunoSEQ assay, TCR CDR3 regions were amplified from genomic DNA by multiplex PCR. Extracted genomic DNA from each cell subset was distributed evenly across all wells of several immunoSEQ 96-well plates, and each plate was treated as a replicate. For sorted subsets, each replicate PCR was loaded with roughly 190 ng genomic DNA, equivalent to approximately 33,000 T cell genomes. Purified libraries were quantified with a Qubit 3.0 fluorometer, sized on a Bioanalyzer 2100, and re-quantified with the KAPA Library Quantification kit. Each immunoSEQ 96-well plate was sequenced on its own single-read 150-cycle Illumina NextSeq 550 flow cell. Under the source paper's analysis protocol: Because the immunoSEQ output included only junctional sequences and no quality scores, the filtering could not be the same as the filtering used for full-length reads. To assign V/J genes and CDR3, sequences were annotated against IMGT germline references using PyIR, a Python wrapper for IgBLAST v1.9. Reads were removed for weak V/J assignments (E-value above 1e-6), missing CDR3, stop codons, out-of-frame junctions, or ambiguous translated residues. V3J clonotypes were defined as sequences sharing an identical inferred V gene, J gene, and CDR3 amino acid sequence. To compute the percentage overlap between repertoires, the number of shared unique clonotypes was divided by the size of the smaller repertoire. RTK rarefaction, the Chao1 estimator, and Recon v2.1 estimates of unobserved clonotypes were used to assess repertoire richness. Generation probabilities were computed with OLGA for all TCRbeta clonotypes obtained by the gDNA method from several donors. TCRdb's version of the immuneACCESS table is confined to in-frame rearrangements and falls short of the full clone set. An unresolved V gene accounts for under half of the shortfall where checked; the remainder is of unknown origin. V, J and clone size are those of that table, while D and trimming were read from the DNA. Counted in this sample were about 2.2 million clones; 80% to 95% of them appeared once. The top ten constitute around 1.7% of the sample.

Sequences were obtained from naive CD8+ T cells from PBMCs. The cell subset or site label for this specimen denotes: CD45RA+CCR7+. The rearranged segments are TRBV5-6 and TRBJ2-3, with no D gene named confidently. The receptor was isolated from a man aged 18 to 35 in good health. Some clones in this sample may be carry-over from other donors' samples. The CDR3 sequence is CASSPGIPDTQYF. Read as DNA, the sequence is TGTGCCAGCAGCCCGGGTATCCCAGATACGCAGTATTTT.